A single sample is the source of the 12 T cell receptor beta chains below, sequenced in a study of Graves' ophthalmopathy and Graves' hyperthyroidism. CDR3 regions of TCR beta were amplified from RNA transcripts. An initial RT-PCR round employing HTBI primers preceded a second-round multiplex PCR. TCRdb reanalysed the multiplex PCR reads using MiXCR and keeps one entry per CDR3 protein. The table includes under 350,000 distinct CDR3 sequences, 15% to 20% detected once. The sequenced material came from peripheral blood. The receptors originated from an adult man with Graves' ophthalmopathy.

The table lists this clonotype with many counts. This chain joins TRBV27 and TRBJ1-2, with D hard to call. Per the germline V gene, CDR1 is MNHEY and CDR2 is SMNVEV (reference sequence). V lost 5 bases and J lost 8, with 18 bases in between. This CDR3 has 14 residues. As DNA, the CDR3 is TGTGCCAGCAGTCCGACTCGAGTTTTGGGAGGCTACACCTTC. Translated, it gives CASSPTRVLGGYTF.

This clonotype was seen at least ten times. This chain uses TRBV11-2 with TRBJ2-2, with D perhaps matching TRBD1 (6 bases). V was clipped by 0 bases and J by 13 bases, with 21 bases between them. The CDR3 totals 16 residues. Per the germline V gene, CDR1 is SGHAT and CDR2 is FQNNGV. The CDR3: CASSLDPSVGIRGLFF. The DNA of the CDR3 is TGTGCCAGCAGCTTAGATCCCTCGGTGGGCATCAGGGGGCTGTTTTTT.

The chain joins TRBV28 to TRBJ2-7; 10 nucleotides align to TRBD2. CDR1 MDHEN and CDR2 SYDVKM come from the germline V gene. The CDR3 runs to 15 residues. J was trimmed by 4 bases and V by 5 bases; bases with no gene match: 8. The CDR3 is CASSQWTSGDYEQYF. The CDR3 DNA sequence: TGTGCCAGCAGTCAATGGACTAGCGGAGATTACGAGCAGTACTTC.

This clonotype was recorded at least ten times. Written as DNA, the CDR3 is TGTGCCAGCAGTCCCTCCCTGACAGGGGGGTCAGATACGCAGTATTTT. This gives the protein CASSPSLTGGSDTQYF. J is TRBJ2-3 and V is TRBV12-3 or TRBV12-4; TRBD1 agrees at 9 bases. Germline trimming cut 5 bases from V and 4 bases from J; bases unmatched to any gene: 10. This CDR3 has 16 residues.

At least ten counts were recorded for this clonotype. The CDR3 loop is CASSLSRVRYEQYF. The CDR3, as DNA: TGTGCCAGCAGTTTGAGCAGGGTTCGGTACGAGCAGTACTTC. The chain joins TRBV28 to TRBJ2-7; D might be TRBD1 (5 bases). V was trimmed by 3 bases and J by 4 bases, leaving 13 bases between them. CDR3 length: 14 residues. Germline CDR1 reads MDHEN; CDR2 reads SYDVKM.

This clonotype has only a few counts. The rearrangement joins TRBV19 to TRBJ1-5; D perhaps matches TRBD1 (6 bases). CDR3 length: 13 amino acids. Germline CDR1 reads LNHDA; CDR2 reads SQIVND (reference sequence). Trimming removed 10 bases at V and 5 bases at J, with 15 bases between. The CDR3 bases are TGTGCCACCTCTGGACAGATTTATCAGCCCCAGCATTTT. Translation gives CATSGQIYQPQHF.

At least ten counts were recorded for this clonotype. V and J are TRBV6-1 and TRBJ2-7; D gene uncertain. From germline, CDR1 is MNHNS and CDR2 SASEGT. V lost 3 bases and J 12 bases, leaving 12 bases between the germline ends. The CDR3 spans 11 residues. The CDR3 bases are TGTGCCAGCAGTGACTTTTCATCCCGGTACTTC. Protein product: CASSDFSSRYF.

This clonotype was observed at least ten times. The gene calls are TRBV9 and TRBJ2-7, with 8 bases matching TRBD1. Germline assignment: CDR1 SGDLS and CDR2 YYNGEE. This CDR3 spans 14 amino acids. V gave up 4 bases and J gave up 3 bases; unmatched junction bases: 6. The CDR3 loop reads CASSRQGINYEQYF. The CDR3 nucleotides are TGTGCCAGCAGCCGACAGGGGATAAACTACGAGCAGTACTTC. The full variable domain, completed using reference TRBV9 and TRBJ2-7, is DSGVTQTPKHLITATGQRVTLRCSPRSGDLSVYWYQQSLDQGLQFLIQYYNGEERAKGNILERFSAQQFPDLHSELNLSSLELGDSALYFCASSRQGINYEQYFGPGTRLTVT.

Worth noting for this clonotype: One end of the junction fails to match germline, which may point to a read error. The chain joins TRBV30 to TRBJ2-5; TRBD2 aligns across 10 bases. The germline V gene encodes CDR1 GTSNPN and CDR2 SVGIG (reference sequence). The CDR3 is 17 residues long. The CDR3 loop reads CAWIDGTSALMSEAQYF. For the CDR3, the DNA is TGTGCCTGGATTGATGGGACTAGCGCCCTGATGTCAGAGGCCCAGTACTTC. The full variable domain, completed using reference TRBV30 and TRBJ2-5, is SQTIHQWPATLVQPVGSPLSLECTVEGTSNPNLYWYRQAAGRGLQLLFYSVGIGQISSEVPQNLSASRPQDRQFILSSKKLLLSDSGFYLCAWIDGTSALMSEAQYFGPGTRLLVL.

The V and J genes are TRBV7-9 and TRBJ2-7; TRBD2 agrees at 7 bases. This CDR3 is built from 14 residues. Unmatched junction bases numbered 8, after V lost 6 bases and J lost 3 bases. Germline V gene data show CDR1 as SEHNR and CDR2 as FQNEAQ (reference sequence). CDR3 sequence (DNA): TGTGCCAGCAGTTTTGAGGCTAGCGGCTACGAGCAGTACTTC. It specifies CASSFEASGYEQYF.

This clonotype was seen ten or more times. The CDR3 DNA follows: TGTGCCAGCAGCCAAGTTGTCCACGAGCAGTACTTC. Amino acids: CASSQVVHEQYF. This chain links TRBV3-1 with TRBJ2-7; D remains unclear. Deletions cut 1 base from V and 5 bases from J, with 6 bases between. Looked up from germline, CDR1 is LGHDT and CDR2 is YNNKEL (reference sequence). The CDR3 is made up of 12 amino acids.

This clonotype was counted ten times or more. The CDR3 loop reads CSVEISGRGYEQYF. The DNA of the CDR3 is TGCAGCGTTGAAATTTCGGGCAGAGGCTACGAGCAGTACTTC. V and J are TRBV29-1 and TRBJ2-7; D gene unclear. V was shortened by 2 bases and J by 3 bases, with 14 bases between the two germline ends. Germline V gene sequence: CDR1 SQVTM, CDR2 ANQGSEA. The CDR3 covers 14 residues.